Presented here are 5 T cell receptor beta chains from one specimen sequenced in a study of glioma-infiltrating T cells after dendritic cell vaccination. TCRdb's copy holds only in-frame clones and misses some; the assay was immunoSEQ multiplex PCR. Here the sample spans roughly 98,000 clones, just over 85% being singletons. Source: blood, taken before dendritic cell vaccination. Receptors originate from a human donor with glioblastoma.

The chain employs TRBV7-8 and TRBJ2-5, with 10 bases matching TRBD2. Unmatched junction bases numbered 6, after V lost 7 bases and J lost 4 bases. The CDR3 is made up of 14 amino acids. Germline CDR1 SGHVS, CDR2 FQNEAQ. This CDR3 is CASIRAGGRETQYF. The CDR3 DNA reads as TGTGCCAGCATCCGAGCGGGAGGGAGAGAGACCCAGTACTTC.

This chain links TRBV15 with TRBJ2-3; D call uncertain. V was pared by 5 bases and J by 2 bases, with 5 bases between. The CDR3 loop spans 12 amino acids. The germline CDR1 and CDR2 sequences are LNHNV and YYDKDF (reference sequence). The CDR3 here is CATSPYTDTQYF. The CDR3 DNA reads TGTGCCACCAGCCCTTACACAGATACGCAGTATTTT.

The rearrangement uses TRBV28 and TRBJ2-1; TRBD2 agrees at 12 bases. V was pared by 5 bases and J by 3 bases, with 8 bases of the junction left unmatched. Germline lookup yields CDR1 MDHEN and CDR2 SYDVKM. This CDR3 comprises 17 residues. CDR3 amino acids: CASSMTTSGSIYNEQFF. CDR3 nucleotides: TGTGCCAGCAGTATGACGACTAGCGGGAGTATCTACAATGAGCAGTTCTTC.

V usage is TRBV7-2 and J usage is TRBJ2-7, with D perhaps matching TRBD1 (7 bases). V was trimmed by 3 bases and J by 0 bases, leaving 12 bases between them. This CDR3 contains 15 residues. Germline V lookup: CDR1 SGHTA, CDR2 FQGNSA. The CDR3 sequence is CASSFAGGSSYEQYF. The CDR3 coding sequence is TGTGCCAGCAGCTTTGCAGGGGGGTCCTCCTACGAGCAGTACTTC.

The J gene is TRBJ1-2, the V gene TRBV9; 7 nucleotides match TRBD1. The germline CDR1 and CDR2 sequences are SGDLS and YYNGEE. The CDR3 is made up of 16 amino acids. Trimming at V came to 0 bases and at J to 3 bases, leaving 8 bases not matched to a gene. CDR3 nucleotides: TGTGCCAGCAGCGTAGTCAAAGGGGGCTTGGACTATGGCTACACCTTC. This gives the protein CASSVVKGGLDYGYTF.